This T cell receptor (beta chain) is from a study of Graves' ophthalmopathy and Graves' hyperthyroidism. For the study at large: Peripheral blood collection took place at initial diagnosis, before any treatment.

Germline CDR1 reads MGHRA; CDR2 reads YSYEKL. V was pared by 1 base and J by 3 bases, with 10 bases between. The CDR3 totals 14 residues. Study conclusions and caveats: Among thyroid clonotypes expanded above 0.001 frequency, most also appeared in blood.

RNA transcripts were the template, and TCR beta CDR3 regions were amplified from them. Following a first-round RT-PCR that used HTBI primers, a second-round multiplex PCR was carried out. Each CDR3 protein is one row after TCRdb ran MiXCR on the multiplex PCR reads. The table records about 370,000 distinct CDR3 sequences, approximately 16% of them present only once. Many counts were recorded for this clonotype. Its antigen remains unknown. V and J are TRBV4-1 and TRBJ2-7; tentative D call: TRBD2 (7 bases). The source of this sequence is a woman between 18 and 29 years old with Graves' ophthalmopathy. The sequenced sample consisted of peripheral blood. Written as DNA, the CDR3 is TGCGCCAGCAGCCAAGGGGGGGGGCACTACGAGCAGTACTTC. Translating it yields CASSQGGGHYEQYF.